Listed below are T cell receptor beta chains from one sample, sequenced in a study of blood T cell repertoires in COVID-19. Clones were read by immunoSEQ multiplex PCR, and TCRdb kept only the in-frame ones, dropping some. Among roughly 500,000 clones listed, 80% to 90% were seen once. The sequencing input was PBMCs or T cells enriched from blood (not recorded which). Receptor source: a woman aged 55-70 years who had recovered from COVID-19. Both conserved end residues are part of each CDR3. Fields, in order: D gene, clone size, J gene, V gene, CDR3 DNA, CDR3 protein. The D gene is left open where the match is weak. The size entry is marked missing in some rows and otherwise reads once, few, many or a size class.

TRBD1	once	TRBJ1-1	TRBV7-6	TGTGCCAGCAGCCTGACAGGGATTAACACTGAAGCTTTCTTT	CASSLTGINTEAFF
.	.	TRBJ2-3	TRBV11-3	TGTGCCAGCAGCTTTACAGGCACAGATACGCAGTATTTT	CASSFTGTDTQYF
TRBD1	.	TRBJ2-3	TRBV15	TGTGCCACCAGCAGAGGGGACAGATCATACACAGATACGCAGTATTTT	CATSRGDRSYTDTQYF
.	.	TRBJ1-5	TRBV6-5	TGTGCCAGCAGACCCCAGGGATCGAGCAATCAGCCCCAGCATTTT	CASRPQGSSNQPQHF
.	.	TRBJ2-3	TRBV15	TGTGCCACCAGCAGAGTGAAGGGGGTGGATACGCAGTATTTT	CATSRVKGVDTQYF
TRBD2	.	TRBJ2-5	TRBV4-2	TGTGCCAGCAGCCAAGGACTAGCGGGGATCCAAGAGACCCAGTACTTC	CASSQGLAGIQETQYF
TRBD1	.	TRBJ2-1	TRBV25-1	TGTGCCAGCAGTGAGGGACAGGGGGCCATCGATGAGCAGTTCTTC	CASSEGQGAIDEQFF
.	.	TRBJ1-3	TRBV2	TGTGCCAGCAGGGAGGCCTCTGGAAACACCATATATTTT	CASREASGNTIYF
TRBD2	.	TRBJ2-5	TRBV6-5	TGTGCCAGCAGTTACTCGGGACTAGCGGGGGGAGAGACCCAGTACTTC	CASSYSGLAGGETQYF
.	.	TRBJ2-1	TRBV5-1	TGCGCCAGCAGCTCCCTCCAGACCAGGGACAATGAGCAGTTCTTC	CASSSLQTRDNEQFF
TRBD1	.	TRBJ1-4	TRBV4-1	TGCGCCAGCAGCCGAACAGGGGGCCCTTTCAATGAAAAACTGTTTTTT	CASSRTGGPFNEKLFF
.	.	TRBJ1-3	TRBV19	TGTGCCAGTAGTACTGTCCTCTCTGGAAACACCATATATTTT	CASSTVLSGNTIYF
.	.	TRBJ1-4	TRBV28	TGTGCCAGCAGTTCCAGGGATTCTAATGAAAAACTGTTTTTT	CASSSRDSNEKLFF
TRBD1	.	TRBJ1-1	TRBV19	TGTGCCAGTTCCTCAGGGGGATTGAACACTGAAGCTTTCTTT	CASSSGGLNTEAFF
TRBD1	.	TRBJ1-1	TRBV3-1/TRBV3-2	TGTGCCAGCAGCTGGGACAGAAACACTGAAGCTTTCTTT	CASSWDRNTEAFF
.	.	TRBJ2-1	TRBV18	TGTGCCAGCTCACCGACAGCATACAATGAGCAGTTCTTC	CASSPTAYNEQFF
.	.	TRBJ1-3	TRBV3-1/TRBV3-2	TGTGCCAGCAGCCCAAAGAGCTCTGGAAACACCATATATTTT	CASSPKSSGNTIYF
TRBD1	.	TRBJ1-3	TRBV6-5	TGTGCCAGCAGTTACTCGCCAGGGGGCTCTGGAAACACCATATATTTT	CASSYSPGGSGNTIYF
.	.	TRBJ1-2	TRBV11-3	TGTGCCAGCAGCTTAGGTCTAAAGGGCCACAGGGCCAACTATGGCTACACCTTC	CASSLGLKGHRANYGYTF
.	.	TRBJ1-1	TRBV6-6	TGTGCCAGCAGTTACATTGGGGGGGGAACTGAAGCTTTCTTT	CASSYIGGGTEAFF
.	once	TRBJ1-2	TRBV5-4	TGTGCCAGCAGCCAAGGGGCAGGGGCTAACTATGGCTACACCTTC	CASSQGAGANYGYTF
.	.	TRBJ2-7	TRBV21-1	TGTGCCAGCAGCAAACGGCCGACCCGGGTGGAGGGCGAGCAGTACTTC	CASSKRPTRVEGEQYF
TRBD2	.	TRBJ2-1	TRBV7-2	TGTGCCAGCAGCGTTAGCGGGGGGGCAAGTGAGCAGTTCTTC	CASSVSGGASEQFF
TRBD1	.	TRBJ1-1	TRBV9	TGTGCCAGCAGCGTAGGGGACAGGGCCTCTATGAACACTGAAGCTTTCTTT	CASSVGDRASMNTEAFF
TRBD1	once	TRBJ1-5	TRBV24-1	TGTGCCACCAGTGACGACAGGGAAAGGGGGCCCCAGCATTTT	CATSDDRERGPQHF
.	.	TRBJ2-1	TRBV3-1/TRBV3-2	TGTGCCAGCAGCCAAGGGAGCTCCTACAATGAGCAGTTCTTC	CASSQGSSYNEQFF
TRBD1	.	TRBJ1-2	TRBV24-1	TGTGCCACCAGTGACTCGGACAGGATTAACTATGGCTACACCTTC	CATSDSDRINYGYTF
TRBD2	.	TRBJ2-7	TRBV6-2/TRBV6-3	TGTGCCAGCAGTCGTAAGACTAGCGGGGGCCACGAGCAGTACTTC	CASSRKTSGGHEQYF
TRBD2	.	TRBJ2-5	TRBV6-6	TGTGCCAGCAGTCCTGGGCTGGTTGCGGGGGGAGAAGAGACCCAGTACTTC	CASSPGLVAGGEETQYF